This T cell receptor beta chain was recorded in a study of blood T cell repertoires in COVID-19. Study summary: The United States, Italy and Spain supplied acute and convalescent COVID-19 samples.

Method: immunoSEQ multiplex PCR; TCRdb's copy keeps in-frame clones and lacks some. Of about 140,000 clones in the sample, about four fifths were seen once. The receptor was isolated from a human donor in a cohort sampled during active COVID-19. Sequencing was done on a sample of peripheral blood.

The CDR3 is CASSIGGRGSLETQYF. DNA for the CDR3: TGTGCCAGTAGTATAGGAGGCAGGGGATCTTTAGAGACCCAGTACTTC. The rearrangement links TRBV19 to TRBJ2-5; the D gene is possibly TRBD1 (6 bases). From germline, CDR1 is LNHDA and CDR2 SQIVND (reference sequence). The V end was cut by 1 base, the J end by 4 bases, with 16 bases between. This CDR3 has 16 residues.